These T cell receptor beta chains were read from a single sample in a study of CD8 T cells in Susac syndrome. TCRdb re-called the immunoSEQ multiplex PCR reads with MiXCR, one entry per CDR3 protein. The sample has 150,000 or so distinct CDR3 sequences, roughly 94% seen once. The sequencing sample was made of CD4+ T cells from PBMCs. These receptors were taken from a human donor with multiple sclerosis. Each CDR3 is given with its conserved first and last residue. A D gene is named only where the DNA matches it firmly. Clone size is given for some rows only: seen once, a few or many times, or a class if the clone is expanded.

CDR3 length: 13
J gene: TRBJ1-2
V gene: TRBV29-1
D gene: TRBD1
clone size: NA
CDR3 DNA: TGCAGCGCTGGGACAGGAGTTGCCTATGGCTACACCTTC
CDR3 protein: CSAGTGVAYGYTF

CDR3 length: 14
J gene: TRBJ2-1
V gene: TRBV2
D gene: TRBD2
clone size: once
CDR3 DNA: TGTGCCAGCAGTGGGGGGACTAGCCGGACTGAGCAGTTCTTC
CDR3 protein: CASSGGTSRTEQFF

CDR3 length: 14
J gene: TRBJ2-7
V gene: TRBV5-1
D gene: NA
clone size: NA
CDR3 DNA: TGCGCCAGCAGCTTGTCAGGGGTGAGCTACGAGCAGTACTTC
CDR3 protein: CASSLSGVSYEQYF

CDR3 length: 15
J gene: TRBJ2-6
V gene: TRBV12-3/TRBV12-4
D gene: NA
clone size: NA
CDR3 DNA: TGTGCCAGCAGTGACACCATAGGAGGGGCCAACGTCCTGACTTTC
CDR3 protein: CASSDTIGGANVLTF

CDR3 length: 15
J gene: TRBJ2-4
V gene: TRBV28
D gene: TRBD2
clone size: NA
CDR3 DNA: TGTGCCAGCAGTTTAGGGACTAGCGTTTTCAACATTCAGTACTTC
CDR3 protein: CASSLGTSVFNIQYF

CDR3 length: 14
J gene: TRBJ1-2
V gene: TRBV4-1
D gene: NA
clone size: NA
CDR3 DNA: TGCGCCAGCAGCCAGGAGGGGGGAAACTATGGCTACACCTTC
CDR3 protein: CASSQEGGNYGYTF

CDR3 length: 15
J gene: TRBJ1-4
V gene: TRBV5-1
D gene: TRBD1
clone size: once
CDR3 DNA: TGCGCCAGCAGCTTAAAGGGAACAGGGGATGAAAAACTGTTTTTT
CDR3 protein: CASSLKGTGDEKLFF

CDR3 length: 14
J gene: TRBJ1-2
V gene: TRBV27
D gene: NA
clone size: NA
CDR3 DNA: TGTGCCAGCAACTCCCGGGTCCCGGGATCGGGCTACACCTTC
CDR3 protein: CASNSRVPGSGYTF

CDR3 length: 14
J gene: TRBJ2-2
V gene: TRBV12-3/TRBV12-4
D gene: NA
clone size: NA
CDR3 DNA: TGTGCCAGCAGTTTAATCGGAGGTTTCGGGGAGCTGTTTTTT
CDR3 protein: CASSLIGGFGELFF

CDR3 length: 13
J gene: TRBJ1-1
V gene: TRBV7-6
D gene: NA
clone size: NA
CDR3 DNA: TGTGCCAGCAGCTTAGGCCCGAGGACTGAAGCTTTCTTT
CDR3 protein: CASSLGPRTEAFF

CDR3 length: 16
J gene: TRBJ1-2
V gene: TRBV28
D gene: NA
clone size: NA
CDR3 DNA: TGTGCCAGCAGTTCCCTCGGGACTTCGGCTAACTATGGCTACACCTTC
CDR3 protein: CASSSLGTSANYGYTF

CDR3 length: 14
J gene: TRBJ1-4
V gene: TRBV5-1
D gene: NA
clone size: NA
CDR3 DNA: TGCGCCAGCAGCTTTGGAACAACTAATGAAAAACTGTTTTTT
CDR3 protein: CASSFGTTNEKLFF

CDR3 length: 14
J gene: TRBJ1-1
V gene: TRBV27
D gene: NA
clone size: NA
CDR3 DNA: TGTGCCAGCAGTTCGCCCCTCAAGCGCACTGAAGCTTTCTTT
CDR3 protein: CASSSPLKRTEAFF

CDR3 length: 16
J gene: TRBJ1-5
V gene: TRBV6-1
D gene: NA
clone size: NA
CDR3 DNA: TGTGCCAGCAGATTTCGCGCTGGACAGAACAATCAGCCCCAGCATTTT
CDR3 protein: CASRFRAGQNNQPQHF

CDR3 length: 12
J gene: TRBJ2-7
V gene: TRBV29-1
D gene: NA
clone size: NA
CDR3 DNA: TGCAGCGTTGGGGAGCGAGACTACGAGCAGTACTTC
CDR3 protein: CSVGERDYEQYF

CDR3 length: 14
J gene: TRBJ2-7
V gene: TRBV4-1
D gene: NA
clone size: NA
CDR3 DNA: TGCGCCAGCAGCCTACGGGACGACGCCTACGAGCAGTACTTC
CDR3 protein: CASSLRDDAYEQYF

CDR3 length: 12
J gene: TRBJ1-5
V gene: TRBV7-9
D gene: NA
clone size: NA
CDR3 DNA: TGTGCCAGCAGCCTCGACCGCTGGCCCCAGCATTTT
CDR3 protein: CASSLDRWPQHF

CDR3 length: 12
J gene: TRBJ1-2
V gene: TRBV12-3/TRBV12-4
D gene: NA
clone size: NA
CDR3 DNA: TGTGCCAGCACCCTGGGGGGATATGGCTACACCTTC
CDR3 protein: CASTLGGYGYTF

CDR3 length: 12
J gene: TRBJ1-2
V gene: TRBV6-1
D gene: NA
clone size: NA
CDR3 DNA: TGTGCCAGCAGTGAATTTGAGAGGGGCTACACCTTC
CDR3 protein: CASSEFERGYTF

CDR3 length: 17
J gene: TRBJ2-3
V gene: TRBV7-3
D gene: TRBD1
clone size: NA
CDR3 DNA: TGTGCCAGCAGCCCTGGACAGGGGATCACTAGCACAGATACGCAGTATTTT
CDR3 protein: CASSPGQGITSTDTQYF

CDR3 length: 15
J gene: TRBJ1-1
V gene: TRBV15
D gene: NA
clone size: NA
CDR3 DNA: TGTGCCACCAGCAGAGCAAGGGATCTGAACACTGAAGCTTTCTTT
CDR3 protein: CATSRARDLNTEAFF

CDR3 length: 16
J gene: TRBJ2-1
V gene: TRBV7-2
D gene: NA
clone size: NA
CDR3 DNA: TGTGCCAGCAGCTTAGGTTCCGCTAGCCGATACAATGAGCAGTTCTTC
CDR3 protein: CASSLGSASRYNEQFF